This TCR beta chain was documented in a study of blood T cell repertoires in COVID-19 (dated by TCRdb to 2020 to 2022). Turning to the overall study: Samples from collaborators originated in the United States, Italy and Spain and spanned both the acute and convalescent phases of COVID-19. The prospective study material was composed of cDNA or gDNA derived from T cells, B-cell-depleted T cells, or PBMCs. Deeply sampled blood TCRbeta repertoires from subjects exposed to, actively infected with, or recovered from COVID-19 were included in the dataset. The repertoires were made available in a free public database intended to serve as a resource for research on the immune response to SARS-CoV-2. The samples were drawn from two sources: the first 160 participants of the ongoing ImmuneRACE study, and 950 to 1,500 subjects contributed by 6 global collaborators. A de-identified subject ID, COVID-19 status, age in years and sex were almost always included in the sample metadata. Where available, HLA class I and class II types were taken from metadata supplied by the sample provider and were not determined by assay-based typing.

The collaborating institutions used their own protocols to collect whole blood in K2EDTA tubes. For TCRbeta analysis, collaborator samples were shipped as frozen whole blood, as isolated PBMCs, or as DNA extracted from either sample type. This clone was seen once. The clone's antigen remains unknown. Per-base quality was not reported, and no clone a single base away is much larger than it. Study-wide findings and limitations: How much clinical and demographic metadata was included differed by source and by participant, and the metadata was provided uncurated.

The immunoSEQ Assay, a bias-controlled multiplex PCR, was used to amplify TCRbeta CDR3 regions from genomic DNA. In the source study's methods: Nucleated cell counts per sample were estimated from amplification of reference gene primers within the assay. Sequence reads were collapsed and filtered to measure the absolute abundance of every unique TCRbeta CDR3 rearrangement. For each sample, productive Simpson clonality was calculated by taking the square root of Simpson's diversity index across productive rearrangements. As stored in TCRdb, this immuneACCESS dataset retains in-frame rearrangements with V and J assigned. A fraction of the clones does not appear; measured against another copy, unresolved V genes explain less than half of the discrepancy, and the remainder lacks a known reason. The V and J calls and clone size are taken from that table; D and trimming were inferred from the DNA. For this sample there are about 13,000 clones; roughly 93% appear just once. Roughly 15% of the sample is held by the ten biggest clonotypes.

The sequence was obtained from a human donor in a cohort sampled during active COVID-19. The material sequenced was peripheral blood.

The sequence in DNA is TGTGCCAGCCGCCGTGACATGAGCTCCTACGAGCAGTACTTC. This codes for CASRRDMSSYEQYF. The chain is encoded by TRBV28 joined to TRBJ2-7; no D segment can be confidently identified. From a lookup of the germline V gene, CDR1 and CDR2 are MDHEN and SYDVKM. Spanning cysteine to phenylalanine, the CDR3 consists of 14 amino acids. Of the read, only the CDR3 DNA is kept; its 42 bases are in frame from base 1. V is reduced by 8 bases and J by 0 bases, leaving a spacing of 14 bases between them.